These 20 T cell receptor beta chains came from one sample sequenced in a study of blood T cell repertoires in COVID-19. Repertoires were generated with immunoSEQ multiplex PCR, while TCRdb's copy carries only in-frame clones and drops some. The data contain under 250,000 clones, around 85% of them singletons. Sample: peripheral blood. The origin of the receptors is an elderly woman with acute or convalescent COVID-19.

The V call is TRBV19, the J call TRBJ2-2, with 7 bases aligning to TRBD1. CDR1 and CDR2 (germline): LNHDA, SQIVND (reference sequence). CDR3 length equals 16 residues. With 5 bases clipped from V and 7 bases from J, the junction kept 13 bases outside the gene matches. The DNA for the CDR3 is TGTGCCAGTAGTGCACAGGGGACGAACCTAATCGGGGAGCTGTTTTTT. Amino acid sequence: CASSAQGTNLIGELFF.

This clone was recorded at least ten times. This rearrangement joins TRBV3-1 (or the pseudogene TRBV3-2) to TRBJ1-6, with a possible D match to TRBD1 (5 bases). The CDR3 extends over 14 amino acids. Germline loops: CDR1 LGHDT, CDR2 YNNKEL (reference sequence). V was shortened by 4 bases and J by 9 bases, with 13 bases between the two germline ends. The CDR3 loop is CASSPGQGGSPLHF. CDR3 sequence (DNA): TGTGCCAGCAGCCCCGGGCAGGGAGGTTCACCCCTCCACTTT.

This clone has a count of ten or more. The rearrangement uses TRBV7-2 and TRBJ2-1; 10 positions agree with TRBD2. V dropped 5 bases and J dropped 16; count of bases not matched to a gene: 8. The V gene's germline CDR1 is SGHTA and CDR2 FQGNSA. There are 12 residues in the CDR3. The CDR3 DNA sequence: TGTGCCAGCAGCCCCCAGCGGGAGGGCCGATTCTTC. Encoded protein: CASSPQREGRFF.

The J gene is TRBJ1-2, the V gene TRBV27, with 9 bases matching TRBD1. V shed 3 bases, J shed 8 bases, and the junction held 1 base outside the gene matches. This CDR3 contains 12 residues. Germline values: CDR1 MNHEY, CDR2 SMNVEV (reference sequence). The CDR3 spells CASSFGQGGYTF. The CDR3 coding sequence is TGTGCCAGCAGTTTCGGACAGGGGGGCTACACCTTC.

This chain links TRBV10-3 with TRBJ2-7; 10 bases match TRBD1. The CDR3 is made up of 13 amino acids. V gave up 10 bases and J gave up 0 bases; unmatched junction bases: 3. CDR1 and CDR2 (germline): ENHRY, SYGVKD. The CDR3 here is CATGQGFSYEQYF. Written as DNA, the CDR3 is TGTGCCACGGGACAGGGGTTCTCCTACGAGCAGTACTTC.

V usage is TRBV30 and J usage is TRBJ2-1; no clear D gene. This CDR3 has 12 residues. The germline V and J ends were trimmed by 8 bases and 4 bases, with 12 bases remaining between them. Germline V gene lookup returns CDR1 GTSNPN and CDR2 SVGIG (reference sequence). As DNA, the CDR3 is TGTGCCCTGAGTCTAGATTACAATGAGCAGTTCTTC. This sequence encodes CALSLDYNEQFF.

The table lists this clone with a count of one. The chain combines TRBV12-3 or TRBV12-4 with TRBJ2-3, with a weak D call TRBD2 (6 bases). This CDR3 contains 13 residues. V lost 1 base and J lost 6, with 8 bases in between. The CDR3 protein is CASSLVGGDTQYF. DNA of the CDR3: TGTGCCAGCAGTTTAGTGGGAGGCGATACGCAGTATTTT.

This clone was detected once. The DNA of the CDR3 is TGTGCCAGTGGACTAGCGGGGGACCAAGAGACCCAGTACTTC. Its translation is CASGLAGDQETQYF. The V call is TRBV6-5, the J call TRBJ2-5; 13 bases are shared with TRBD2. The CDR3 runs to 14 residues. The J segment lost 0 bases and the V segment lost 9 bases, leaving 1 base of the junction unmatched. Per the germline V gene, CDR1 is MNHEY and CDR2 is SVGAGI.

The table lists this clone with many counts. This chain connects TRBV12-3 or TRBV12-4 to TRBJ1-1; possibly TRBD1 for D (5 bases). V was pared by 5 bases and J by 5 bases, with 12 bases between. This CDR3 contains 13 residues. The CDR3 region is CASSGQGRTEAFF. The CDR3 coding sequence is TGTGCCAGCAGTGGGCAGGGTAGAACTGAAGCTTTCTTT.

Here the CDR3 reads CASSIGQGVEKLFF. DNA for the CDR3: TGTGCCAGTAGTATCGGACAGGGTGTTGAAAAACTGTTTTTT. The rearrangement links TRBV19 to TRBJ1-4; 8 bases map to TRBD1. The CDR3 is 14 residues long. Per the germline V gene, CDR1 is LNHDA and CDR2 is SQIVND (reference sequence). V was pared by 3 bases and J by 7 bases, with 4 bases of the junction left unmatched.

This chain joins TRBV28 and TRBJ1-1; perhaps TRBD1 as D (5 bases). The length of the CDR3 is 12 residues. V gave up 7 bases and J gave up 11 bases, with 17 bases separating them. CDR1 MDHEN and CDR2 SYDVKM come from the germline V gene. In DNA form, the CDR3 reads TGTGCCAGCACCAGGGCACCTCTTCTTGCTTTCTTT. It yields the protein CASTRAPLLAFF.

This clone turned up a few times. The genes are TRBV9 and TRBJ1-4, with a weak D call TRBD1 (5 bases). CDR3 length equals 15 residues. Trimming took off 0 bases at V and 7 bases at J, with 13 bases between the two ends. Looked up from germline, CDR1 is SGDLS and CDR2 is YYNGEE. The CDR3 sequence: CASSVEGGGGEKLFF. CDR3 nucleotide sequence: TGTGCCAGCAGCGTAGAAGGTGGGGGAGGTGAAAAACTGTTTTTT.

This clone was picked up one time. V usage is TRBV4-1 and J usage is TRBJ2-1; D unclear. CDR1 is MGHRA, CDR2 YSYEKL, per germline. Trimming took off 1 base at V and 6 bases at J, with 13 bases between the two ends. CDR3 length equals 15 residues. The CDR3 DNA sequence: TGCGCCAGCAGCCAAGTGGAGAGCATTAGCAATGAGCAGTTCTTC. It codes for CASSQVESISNEQFF.

The V gene is TRBV6-6, the J gene TRBJ2-1; unclear D gene. From germline, CDR1 is MNHNY and CDR2 SVGAGI (reference sequence). V lost 2 bases, J lost 0 bases, and 11 bases lay in between. This CDR3 comprises 16 residues. In nucleotides, the CDR3 is TGTGCCAGCAGTTACGGGCAGCCTCCCTCCTACAATGAGCAGTTCTTC. Residues: CASSYGQPPSYNEQFF.

This chain joins TRBV10-1 and TRBJ1-5; D uncertain. Germline CDR1 reads WNHNN; CDR2 reads SYGVQD (reference sequence). Trimming pared 11 bases from V and 2 bases from J, leaving 19 bases between. This CDR3 has 15 residues. CDR3 sequence (DNA): TGCGCCTCCAATCGTCCGGTGCGGCGCAATCAGCCCCAGCATTTT. This encodes CASNRPVRRNQPQHF.

V gene TRBV9 combines with J gene TRBJ1-1; no clear D. The CDR3 runs 15 residues. Trimming removed 1 base at V and 1 base at J, with 11 bases between. Germline V gene sequence: CDR1 SGDLS, CDR2 YYNGEE. The CDR3 loop reads CASSVRQVKNTEAFF. The CDR3 DNA is TGTGCCAGCAGCGTACGTCAGGTAAAGAACACTGAAGCTTTCTTT. Together with reference TRBV9 and TRBJ1-1, the CDR3 gives the full variable domain: DSGVTQTPKHLITATGQRVTLRCSPRSGDLSVYWYQQSLDQGLQFLIQYYNGEERAKGNILERFSAQQFPDLHSELNLSSLELGDSALYFCASSVRQVKNTEAFFGQGTRLTVV.

This clone has just a few counts. The CDR3 region has the DNA TGTGCCAGAAGCTTGGGACAGCCCCAAGAGACCCAGTACTTC. Its protein is CARSLGQPQETQYF. The chain is built from TRBV5-3 and TRBJ2-5, with D perhaps matching TRBD1 (5 bases). TRBV5-3 is an ORF, and what it does is uncertain. The CDR3 runs to 14 residues. The V and J ends lost 0 bases and 1 base respectively, with 7 bases between them.

V is TRBV11-2 and J is TRBJ2-1, with D possibly matching TRBD2 (6 bases). CDR3 length: 14 residues. Germline assignment: CDR1 SGHAT and CDR2 FQNNGV. V was clipped by 8 bases and J by 4 bases, with 15 bases between them. CDR3 residues: CASARDGTYNEQFF. The CDR3, as DNA: TGTGCCAGCGCGAGAGATGGGACTTACAATGAGCAGTTCTTC.

V usage is TRBV10-2 and J usage is TRBJ2-1, with 10 bases aligning to TRBD2. Germline V CDR1 and CDR2: WSHSY, SAAADI. This CDR3 region has 16 residues. Trimming at V came to 2 bases and at J to 2 bases, leaving 3 bases not matched to a gene. The CDR3 sequence: CASSEPGTSAYNEQFF. CDR3 nucleotides: TGCGCCAGCAGTGAGCCAGGGACTAGCGCCTACAATGAGCAGTTCTTC.

The chain uses TRBV12-5 and TRBJ1-3; TRBD1 agrees at 8 bases. The CDR3 loop spans 19 amino acids. The germline V gene has CDR1 LGHNT and CDR2 FRNRAP. Germline trimming cut 1 base from V and 0 bases from J; bases unmatched to any gene: 11. The CDR3 coding sequence is TGTGCTAGTGGTTTGGGAATTTGGACAGGGAAATTCTCTGGAAACACCATATATTTT. This encodes CASGLGIWTGKFSGNTIYF.